This paragraph covers one TCR beta chain sequence. This clonotype was recorded many times. The specificity of this receptor is unknown. It has no much larger one-base neighbor in the sample; base qualities were not kept. This sample stems from a study of T-cell reconstitution after alpha-beta-depleted transplantation in children (dated by TCRdb to the mid-2010s). As for the study more broadly: Using TCR repertoire profiling, the study followed T-cell immune reconstitution in a quantitative way in children after TCRalphabeta/CD19-depleted allogeneic hematopoietic cell transplantation.

A distance of 13 bases separates the germline ends of V and J, which lose 0 bases and 7 bases respectively. Reading from cysteine to phenylalanine, the CDR3 counts 15 amino acids. Only the CDR3 portion is preserved as DNA: 45 bases, with reading frame beginning at the first base. According to the germline V gene (reference sequence), CDR1 reads SGHKS and CDR2 reads YYEKEE. The method behind the library was PCR. The sequencer was an Illumina HiSeq 2500. TCR library preparation used molecular barcoding, with unique molecular identifiers applied to normalize quantification of the TCRbeta repertoire. The public reads were run again by TCRdb, first through fastp at Q25 and then through MiXCR, and only productive beta chains were kept. A single entry per CDR3 protein holds the most common genes and DNA from its merged rows. The sample data list tens of thousands of distinct CDR3 sequences, and around 6.6% of these were observed just once. Of the sample, about 2.3% is held by the ten largest clones.

Recombination joined TRBV5-5 with TRBJ2-2; TRBD2 is a possible D gene, resting on 5 matching bases. The sequence came from a human donor who donated a stem cell graft to a child with acute lymphoblastic leukemia. The sequencing used PBMCs from the stem cell graft donor, collected from the stem cell graft. The DNA reads as follows: TGTGCCAGCAGCTTGGGTGACGCCGGGATCGGGGAGCTGTTTTTT. It codes for CASSLGDAGIGELFF.